Sequencing of this T cell receptor (beta chain) was carried out in a study of blood T cell repertoires in COVID-19. At the level of the study: T cells, B-cell-depleted T cells, or PBMCs supplied cDNA or gDNA.

Libraries were prepared by immunoSEQ multiplex PCR; TCRdb keeps only in-frame clonotypes and omits some of them. The sample holds 70,000 or so clones, around three quarters seen once. The receptor comes from a woman in her 70s with acute or convalescent COVID-19. Sequences were obtained from peripheral blood.

This chain's CDR3 is CASTTVGLQETQYF. CDR3 coding DNA: TGCGCCAGCACCACCGTTGGACTCCAAGAGACCCAGTACTTC. The gene calls are TRBV10-2 and TRBJ2-5; possibly TRBD2 for D (5 bases). Trimming pared 7 bases from V and 1 base from J, leaving 13 bases between. The CDR3 consists of 14 residues. Germline CDR1 reads WSHSY; CDR2 reads SAAADI.